The next 7 T cell receptor beta chains were all read from a single sample in a study of T cells in Graves' hyperthyroidism and ophthalmopathy. Researchers amplified the TCR beta CDR3 regions from RNA transcripts. The study used the HTBI primer set for a first-round RT-PCR of the TCR CDR3. TCRdb analysed the multiplex PCR reads with MiXCR anew, one entry per CDR3 protein. The sample has 300,000 to 500,000 distinct CDR3 sequences, over 11% seen once; the top ten hold around 28%. The specimen sequenced was blood. The receptors come from a man aged 50 to 60 with Graves' ophthalmopathy.

This clonotype was counted ten times or more. The rearrangement joins TRBV2 to TRBJ2-7; a weak D match, TRBD1 (6 bases). This CDR3 has 16 amino acids. V was shortened by 8 bases and J by 0 bases, with 20 bases between the two germline ends. CDR1 and CDR2 from the germline V gene are SNHLY and FYNNEI. The CDR3 bases are TGTGCCAGCGCTCCGGGGCTACCAGGGGACTCCTACGAGCAGTACTTC. Translating it yields CASAPGLPGDSYEQYF.

This clonotype has a handful of counts. The gene calls are TRBV10-2 and TRBJ1-3; D is unresolved. The CDR3 covers 12 residues. Germline V gene lookup returns CDR1 WSHSY and CDR2 SAAADI. V shed 10 bases and J shed 3 bases, with 10 bases lying between them. CDR3 nucleotides: TGCGCCACTTCGGGAGGTGGAAACACCATATATTTT. Its translation: CATSGGGNTIYF.

This clonotype was seen more than once but under ten times. This chain uses TRBV12-3 or TRBV12-4 with TRBJ1-4; 7 positions agree with TRBD1. J was trimmed by 7 bases and V by 3 bases; bases with no gene match: 5. The CDR3 consists of 14 residues. The chain's CDR3 is CASSLDRRGEKLFF. The DNA for the CDR3 is TGTGCCAGCAGTTTGGACAGGCGAGGTGAAAAACTGTTTTTT.

The rearrangement joins TRBV6-1 to TRBJ2-2, with D unresolved. This CDR3 spans 13 amino acids. From germline, CDR1 is MNHNS and CDR2 SASEGT. With 6 bases removed from V and 7 bases from J, the gap between germline ends came to 12 bases. The chain's CDR3 is CASSPILDGELFF. For the CDR3, the DNA is TGTGCCAGCAGCCCCATCCTGGACGGGGAGCTGTTTTTT.

This clonotype was recorded many times. The V call is TRBV7-6, the J call TRBJ2-1; D may correspond to TRBD1 or TRBD2 (5 bases each). Between the trimmed V and J ends, which lost 6 bases and 0 bases, there was a span of 12 bases. Germline V gene data show CDR1 as SGHVS and CDR2 as FNYEAQ. The CDR3 totals 15 residues. As DNA, the CDR3 is TGTGCCAGCAGAAGGGACCCGAGCTCCTACAATGAGCAGTTCTTC. Its protein product is CASRRDPSSYNEQFF. Drawing the rest from reference TRBV7-6 and TRBJ2-1, the complete variable domain is GAGVSQSPRYKVTKRGQDVALRCDPISGHVSLYWYRQALGQGPEFLTYFNYEAQQDKSGLPNDRFSAERPEGSISTLTIQRTEQRDSAMYRCASRRDPSSYNEQFFGPGTRLTVL.

The chain links TRBV5-1 to TRBJ2-5; 7 nucleotides align to TRBD1. Per the germline V gene, CDR1 is SGHRS and CDR2 is YFSETQ. The CDR3 is 15 amino acids. With V trimmed by 4 bases and J by 3 bases, 9 bases remained unmatched. This chain's CDR3 is CASSPRDSRKETQYF. The CDR3, as DNA: TGCGCCAGCAGCCCCCGGGACAGCCGAAAAGAGACCCAGTACTTC.

This clonotype has just a few counts. This chain joins TRBV10-3 and TRBJ2-2, with 9 bases aligning to TRBD2. The V and J ends lost 10 bases and 4 bases, in that order; junction bases with no gene match: 10. The CDR3 length is 15 residues. Germline-derived CDR1 and CDR2 are ENHRY and SYGVKD. The CDR3 sequence is CATFRAGGPTGELFF. The DNA of the CDR3 is TGTGCCACATTCAGGGCGGGAGGGCCCACCGGGGAGCTGTTTTTT.